This T cell receptor beta chain was retrieved from a study of neurological immune-mediated disorders (dated by TCRdb to about 2019). About the investigation overall: Among the approximately 35 multiple sclerosis patients, relapsing-remitting MS was present in roughly 30 and secondary progressive MS was present in 3. The cohort was made up of 60 to 75 subjects, consisting of some 15 HAM/TSP patients, around 35 multiple sclerosis patients and about 20 healthy controls. The study compared peripheral blood TCR-beta repertoires of HTLV-I-associated myelopathy (HAM/TSP) patients, multiple sclerosis patients and healthy controls using UMI-based sequencing. Longitudinal samples, technical triplicates and paired sorted CD4+ and CD8+ T-cell subsets, alongside PBMC samples, were included among the approximately 110 TCR-beta libraries.

This clonotype was observed many times. Its antigen is currently not known. The input lacks base qualities; no much larger clone sits a single base away. For unsorted PBMC libraries, 2 million PBMCs were used after storage in RNAlater at -80 degrees C until RNA extraction. Multiple sclerosis patients were enrolled in a US clinical protocol under which disease progression was evaluated by magnetic resonance imaging. Peripheral blood was subjected to Ficoll-Hypaque density gradient centrifugation to isolate PBMCs, which were then cryopreserved in liquid nitrogen. cDNA was synthesized by template-switch 5'RACE using a primer with a 10-nucleotide random unique molecular identifier that tagged each TCR transcript. Every sequencing run covered 15-18 subjects and yielded more than 160 million TCR-beta sequences. The RNeasy kit was used for extraction of total RNA. The KAPA Real-time Library Amplification kit was used to amplify TCR-beta VDJ regions with primers for the TCR constant region and the 5'RACE anchor. A first PCR added sample indexes and Illumina adaptors, and a second PCR then raised library yield. The roughly 650 bp TCR product was size-selected on a 2% E-gel SizeSelection system after Ampure bead purification. Library quality was checked on a Bioanalyzer, concentration was measured with Qubit, and libraries were quantified with the Kapa Library Quantification kit before pooling. Libraries were sequenced paired-end 2 x 150 bp on an Illumina HiSeq 2500. To increase sequence diversity, roughly 25-31% phiX was spiked into each library pool. Turning to the authors' computational methods: Quality-filtered reads were processed with the UMI-based MiGEC pipeline, and over 75% of raw TCR sequences were removed by the MiGEC pipeline during error correction. VDJ genes were aligned to IMGT germline references, and clonotypes were defined by unique CDR3 amino acid sequence plus V-J genes. Clonal expansion, Shannon diversity and CDR3 relatedness were evaluated with VDJtools (CalcPairwiseDistances, ClusterSamples), while phylogenetic trees were built in CLCbio workbench. Clones with at least 8 unique UMIs were defined as expanded, with this threshold being based on coefficient-of-variation modelling across technical triplicates. The public reads were run again by TCRdb, first through fastp at Q25 and then through MiXCR, and only productive beta chains were kept. Merged by CDR3 protein, the rows form single entries marked with the most common genes and DNA. TCRdb, rather than the study authors, made the V and J calls. Here the sample has around 70,000 distinct CDR3 sequences; under 5.5% occur a single time. The ten largest make up around 2.2% of the sample.

What the study reported, not specific to this receptor: In phylogenetic analysis, the repertoires of 18 of 34 MS patients grouped into a cluster of related CDR3 sequences, which suggests a possible signature at the repertoire level. TCR clonal expansion was highest in HAM/TSP patients and lowest in MS patients, with MS patients falling below even healthy controls. The MS cluster was not associated with any clinical or MRI features, and the authors stated that larger cohorts are needed. No identical CDR3 amino acid sequences were found to be shared among expanded clones across subjects, suggesting that TCR-beta repertoires were private in all groups.

The V end gives up 4 bases and the J end 2 bases, leaving 7 bases in the junction not matched to a gene. Via the germline V gene, CDR1 is MGHRA and CDR2 YSYEKL. Measured from the cysteine to the phenylalanine, the CDR3 is 16 residues long. The kept DNA is CDR3 alone, 48 bases in frame from the first base. Sequences were obtained from PBMCs. This receptor was taken from a woman in her 70s with multiple sclerosis. This sequence uses TRBV4-1 and TRBJ2-7, with TRBD1 matching 11 junction bases. In nucleotides, the sequence is TGCGCCAGCAGCCTCCTTAGGGGACAGGGGGCCTACGAGCAGTACTTC. Its protein reads: CASSLLRGQGAYEQYF.